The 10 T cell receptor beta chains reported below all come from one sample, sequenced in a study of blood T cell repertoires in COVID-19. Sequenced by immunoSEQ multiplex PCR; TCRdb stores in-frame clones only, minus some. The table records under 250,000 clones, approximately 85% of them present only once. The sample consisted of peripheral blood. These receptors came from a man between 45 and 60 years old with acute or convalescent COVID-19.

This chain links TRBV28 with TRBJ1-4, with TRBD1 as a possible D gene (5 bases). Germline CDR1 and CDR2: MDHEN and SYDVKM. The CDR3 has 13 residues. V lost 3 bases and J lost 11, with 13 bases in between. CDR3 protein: CASSFGGPGKLFF. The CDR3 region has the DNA TGTGCCAGCAGTTTCGGGGGTCCAGGTAAACTGTTTTTT. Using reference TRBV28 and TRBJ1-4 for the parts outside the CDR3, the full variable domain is DVKVTQSSRYLVKRTGEKVFLECVQDMDHENMFWYRQDPGLGLRLIYFSYDVKMKEKGDIPEGYSVSREKKERFSLILESASTNQTSMYLCASSFGGPGKLFFGSGTQLSVL.

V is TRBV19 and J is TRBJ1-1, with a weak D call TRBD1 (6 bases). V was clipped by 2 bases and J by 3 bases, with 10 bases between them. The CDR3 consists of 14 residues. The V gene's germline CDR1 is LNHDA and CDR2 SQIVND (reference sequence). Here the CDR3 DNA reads TGTGCCAGTAGTATACCACAGGGCTACACTGAAGCTTTCTTT. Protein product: CASSIPQGYTEAFF.

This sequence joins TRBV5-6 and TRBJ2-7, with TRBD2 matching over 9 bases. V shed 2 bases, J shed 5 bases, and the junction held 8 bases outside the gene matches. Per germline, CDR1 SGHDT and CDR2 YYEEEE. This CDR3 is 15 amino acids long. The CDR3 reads CASSFGLAGINEQYF. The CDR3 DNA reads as TGTGCCAGCAGCTTCGGGCTAGCGGGAATCAACGAGCAGTACTTC.

CDR3 coding DNA: TGTGCCAGCAGAGCTAGCGGGCAAGTCTACGAGCAGTACTTC. This codes for CASRASGQVYEQYF. This chain uses TRBV6-5 with TRBJ2-7, with 8 bases matching TRBD2. From germline, CDR1 is MNHEY and CDR2 SVGAGI. With V trimmed by 6 bases and J by 3 bases, 7 bases remained unmatched. CDR3 length equals 14 residues.

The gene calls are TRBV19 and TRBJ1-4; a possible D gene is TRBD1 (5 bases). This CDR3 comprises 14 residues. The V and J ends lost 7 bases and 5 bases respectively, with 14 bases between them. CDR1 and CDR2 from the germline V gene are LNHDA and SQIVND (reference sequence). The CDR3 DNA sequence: TGTGCCAGTACAGGGAAGACAAGAAATGAAAAACTGTTTTTT. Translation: CASTGKTRNEKLFF.

The CDR3 coding sequence is TGTGCCAGCAGCCAAGTGGGGACTAGCGGGCCAAAAGGGAACGAGCAGTACTTC. Protein product: CASSQVGTSGPKGNEQYF. V is TRBV14 and J is TRBJ2-7; TRBD2 matches at 12 bases. The germline gives CDR1 SGHDN, CDR2 FVKESK. The CDR3 spans 18 residues. V shed 1 base and J 5 bases; nucleotides not matched to a gene: 12.

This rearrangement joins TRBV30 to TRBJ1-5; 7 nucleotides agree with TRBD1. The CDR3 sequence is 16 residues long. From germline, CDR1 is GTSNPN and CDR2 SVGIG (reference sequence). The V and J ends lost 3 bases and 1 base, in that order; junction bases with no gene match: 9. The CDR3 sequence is CAWSRGGSSSNQPQHF. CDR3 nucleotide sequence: TGTGCCTGGAGCCGAGGGGGCTCCTCCAGCAATCAGCCCCAGCATTTT.

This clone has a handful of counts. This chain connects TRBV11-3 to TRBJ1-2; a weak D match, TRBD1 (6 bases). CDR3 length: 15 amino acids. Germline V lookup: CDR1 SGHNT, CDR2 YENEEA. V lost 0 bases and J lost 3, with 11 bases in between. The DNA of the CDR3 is TGTGCCAGCAGCTTAGACAGGGGTTTCGACTATGGCTACACCTTC. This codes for CASSLDRGFDYGYTF.

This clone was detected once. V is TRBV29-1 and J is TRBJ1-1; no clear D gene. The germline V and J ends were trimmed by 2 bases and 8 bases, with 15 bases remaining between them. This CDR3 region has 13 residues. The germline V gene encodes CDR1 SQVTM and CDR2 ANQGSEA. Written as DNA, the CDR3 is TGCAGCGTTGAACTGACGCTCCTAGGCGAAGCTTTCTTT. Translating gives CSVELTLLGEAFF.

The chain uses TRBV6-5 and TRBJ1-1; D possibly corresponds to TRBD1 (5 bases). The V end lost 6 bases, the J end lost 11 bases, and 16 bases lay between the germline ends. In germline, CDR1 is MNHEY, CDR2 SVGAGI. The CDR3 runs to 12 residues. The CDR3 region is CASSPRGGGAFF. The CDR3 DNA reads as TGTGCCAGCAGCCCACGGGGGGGAGGTGCTTTCTTT.